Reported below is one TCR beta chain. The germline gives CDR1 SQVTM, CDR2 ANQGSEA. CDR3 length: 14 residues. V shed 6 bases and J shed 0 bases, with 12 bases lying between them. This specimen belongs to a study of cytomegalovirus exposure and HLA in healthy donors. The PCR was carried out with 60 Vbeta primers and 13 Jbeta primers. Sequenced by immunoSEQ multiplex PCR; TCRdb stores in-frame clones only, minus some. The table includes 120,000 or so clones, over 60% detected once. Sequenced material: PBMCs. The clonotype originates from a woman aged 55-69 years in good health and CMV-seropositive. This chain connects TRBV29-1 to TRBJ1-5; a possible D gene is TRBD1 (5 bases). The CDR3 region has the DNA TGCAGCGTCAGTGGACATAGTAGCAATCAGCCCCAGCATTTT. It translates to CSVSGHSSNQPQHF.